In its sample, the clone carrying this TCR beta chain was seen a few times. Recruitment covered roughly 22 US areas and drew participants whose ages spanned about 18 to 90 years. Authors' data handling: Cell counts per sample came from amplifying reference gene primers. Measured with immunoSEQ multiplex PCR; TCRdb has only the in-frame clones, and not every one. V, J and clone size are those of that table, while D and trimming were read from the DNA. The repertoire holds fewer than 350,000 clones, with 89% as singletons. The data were obtained in a study of blood T cell repertoires in COVID-19. Study-level information: Samples taken during acute and convalescent COVID-19 were collected in the United States, Italy and Spain.

Germline V CDR1 and CDR2: SGHDT, YYEEEE. V trimming: 2 bases; J trimming: 2 bases; junction bases outside the gene matches: 1. This CDR3 is built from 15 residues. The sequenced material came from PBMCs or T cells enriched from blood (not recorded which). The sequence derives from a woman aged 40 to 50 who had recovered from COVID-19. The V call is TRBV5-6, the J call TRBJ2-7, with 13 bases lining up with TRBD2. The CDR3 reads CASSFGTSGTYEQYF. CDR3 nucleotide sequence: TGTGCCAGCAGCTTCGGGACTAGCGGGACCTACGAGCAGTACTTC. Combining the CDR3 with reference TRBV5-6 and TRBJ2-7 gives the whole variable domain DAGVTQSPTHLIKTRGQQVTLRCSPKSGHDTVSWYQQALGQGPQFIFQYYEEEERQRGNFPDRFSGHQFPNYSSELNVNALLLGDSALYLCASSFGTSGTYEQYFGPGTRLTVT.